The entry that follows covers one T cell receptor beta chain sequence. This clonotype was seen ten or more times. The clone's antigen remains unknown. Base qualities are missing; no much larger clone stands one base away. These data originate in a study of T cells in Graves' hyperthyroidism and ophthalmopathy (dated by TCRdb to the late 2010s). About the study as a whole: Peripheral blood samples were taken at the time of initial diagnosis, prior to any treatment. Prospective prediction of ophthalmopathy was tested in an independent validation cohort consisting of about 19 hyperthyroidism patients and more than 15 patients who later progressed to ophthalmopathy. After sampling, hyperthyroidism patients received methimazole starting at 30 mg daily, and ophthalmopathy patients received high-dose intravenous methylprednisolone. TCR V-J signatures able to tell the groups apart were searched for in a discovery cohort of 90 to 100 patients, of whom roughly 42 had Graves' ophthalmopathy and around 56 had stable Graves' hyperthyroidism. The approximately 97 discovery patients were randomly divided into training and test sets at a 7:3 ratio. According to the paper, TCR Vbeta CDR3 sequencing was carried out on some 140 peripheral blood samples, which came from 40 to 45 ophthalmopathy, roughly 75 hyperthyroidism and approximately 17 progressor patients. The study also compared thyroid tissue and blood T-cell repertoires from more than five Graves' hyperthyroidism patients. Results the study describes overall, beyond this receptor: A 13 V-J signature model separated ophthalmopathy from stable hyperthyroidism, with approximately 87% sensitivity and roughly 84% specificity in cross-validation and 80%/75% in testing. No statistical method was used to fix the sample size in advance, and group allocation was not hidden from the investigators. In validation, progression to ophthalmopathy was predicted by the model with 70.59% sensitivity and roughly 72% specificity, a median of around 6.5 months before onset. Most expanded thyroid clonotypes (frequency above 0.001) were also found in blood, which suggests that blood repertoires may mirror thyroid immune responses.

Amplification of TCR beta CDR3 regions was carried out from RNA transcripts. The TCR CDR3 was subjected to a first round of RT-PCR using the HTBI primer set and the Qiagen OneStep RT-PCR kit. A second multiplex PCR round built the libraries, followed by size selection and purification. Paired-end sequencing of the libraries was performed with 100 bp reads on an Illumina HiSeq2000. The authors' pipeline ran thus. SOAPnuke was used to process the raw data, removing reads that contained adapters or uncalled bases, had a mean Phred below 15, or lacked an exact match to the constant primer or identifier. High-quality paired reads were merged with COPE v1.2.5, and unique nucleotide sequences were defined as clonotypes. Clonotypes were aligned to IMGT TRBV, TRBD and TRBJ reference segments using MiTCR v1.1. Analysis was restricted to V-J combinations with a frequency above 0.0001, which covered about 99% of repertoires. A TCS score was defined as the ratio of F50 (clonal expansion) to E x V (chaos), with BLOSUM62-based TCRdist applied between CDR3 peptides within each V-J. Welch's t-statistics and random forest reduced fewer than 550 V-J features to 13, which were used in a naive Bayes classifier (R e1071). TCRdb reworked the public reads: Q25 trimming with fastp, MiXCR clone assembly, productive beta chains retained. Each CDR3 protein appears once, grouped with its most common genes and DNA. TCRdb, not the original authors, processed these V and J calls. This sample lists roughly 240,000 distinct CDR3 sequences; 15% to 20% were detected once. 25% to 30% of the sample comes from the top ten.

From a lookup of the germline V gene (reference sequence), CDR1 and CDR2 are PRHDT and FYEKMQ. From cysteine to phenylalanine, the CDR3 is 16 amino acids long. Just CDR3 DNA is preserved here, 48 bases in frame from base 1. The V end gives up 1 base and the J end 5 bases, leaving 3 bases in the junction not matched to a gene. In the ophthalmopathy patients, disease was moderately to severely active, with a Clinical Activity Score of 3 or more, a NOSPECS grade of 4 or more, and a duration of less than 3 months. The study excluded patients with uncontrolled infections, other autoimmune diseases, pregnancy or lactation. Diagnoses were established on the basis of clinical symptoms, serum thyroxine and TRAb, thyroid ultrasound, and orbital computed tomography. PBMCs were isolated from more than 8 ml of fresh peripheral blood by Ficoll-Paque density gradient centrifugation. Total RNA was extracted with Trizol reagent, and quality was checked on an Agilent 2100 Bioanalyzer.

This clonotype was sampled from a woman in her late teens or twenties with Graves' ophthalmopathy. The chain uses TRBV13 and TRBJ2-3, with 13 middle bases fitting TRBD2. Sample: blood. The DNA sequence is TGTGCCAGCAGCTTAGAGGGACTAGCGGGAATAGATACGCAGTATTTT. The encoded protein is CASSLEGLAGIDTQYF.